The present T cell receptor (beta chain) was sequenced within a study of blood T cell repertoires in COVID-19. The overall study: PBMCs, B-cell-depleted T cells, or T cells provided the cDNA or gDNA that made up the material.

V gave up 4 bases and J gave up 3 bases; unmatched junction bases: 11. This CDR3 has 16 residues. Germline CDR1 SGHRS, CDR2 YFSETQ. Measured with immunoSEQ multiplex PCR; TCRdb has only the in-frame clones, and not every one. The table records 240,000 or so clones, around 89% of them present only once. Clinical history reported by participants formed the basis on which cohorts were assigned. The sequenced material came from PBMCs or T cells enriched from blood (not recorded which). This chain connects TRBV5-1 to TRBJ2-5, with 8 bases lining up with TRBD2. This receptor was taken from a man in his fifties or sixties who had been exposed to COVID-19. The CDR3 DNA reads TGCGCCAGCAGCCCAATTACGGGGGGGCAAGAAGAGACCCAGTACTTC. Protein product: CASSPITGGQEETQYF.